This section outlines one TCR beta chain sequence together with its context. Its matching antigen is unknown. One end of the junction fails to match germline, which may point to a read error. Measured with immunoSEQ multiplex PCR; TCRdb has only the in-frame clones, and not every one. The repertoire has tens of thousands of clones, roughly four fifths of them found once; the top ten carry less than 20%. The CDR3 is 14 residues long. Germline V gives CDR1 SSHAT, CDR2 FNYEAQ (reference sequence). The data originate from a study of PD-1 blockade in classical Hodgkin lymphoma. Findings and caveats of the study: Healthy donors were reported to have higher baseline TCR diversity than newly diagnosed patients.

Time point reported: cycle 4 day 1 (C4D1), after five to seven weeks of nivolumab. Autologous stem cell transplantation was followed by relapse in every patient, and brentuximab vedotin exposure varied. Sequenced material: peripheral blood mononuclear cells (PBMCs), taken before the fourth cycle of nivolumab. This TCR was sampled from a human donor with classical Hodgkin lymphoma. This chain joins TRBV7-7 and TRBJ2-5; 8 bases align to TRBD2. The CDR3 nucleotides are TGTGCTAGCAGCCTAAATAGCGGGGAAGAGACCCAGTACTTC. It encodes CASSLNSGEETQYF.